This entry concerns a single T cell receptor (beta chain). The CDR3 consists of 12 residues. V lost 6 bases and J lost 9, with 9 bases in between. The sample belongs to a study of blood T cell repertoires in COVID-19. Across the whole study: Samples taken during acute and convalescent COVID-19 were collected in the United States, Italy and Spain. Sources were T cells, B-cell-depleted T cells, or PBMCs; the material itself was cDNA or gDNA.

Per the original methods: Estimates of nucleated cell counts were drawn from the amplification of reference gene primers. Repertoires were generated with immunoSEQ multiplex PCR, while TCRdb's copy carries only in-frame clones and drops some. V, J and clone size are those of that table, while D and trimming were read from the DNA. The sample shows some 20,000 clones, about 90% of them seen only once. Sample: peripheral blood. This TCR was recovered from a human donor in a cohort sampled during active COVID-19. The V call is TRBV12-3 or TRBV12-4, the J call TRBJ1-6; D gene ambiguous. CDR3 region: CASSHPSSPLHF. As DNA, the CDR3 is TGTGCCAGCAGCCATCCCAGTTCACCCCTCCACTTT.